This T cell receptor beta chain was recovered during a study of blood T cell repertoires in COVID-19. Across the whole study: Samples taken during acute and convalescent COVID-19 were collected in the United States, Italy and Spain. T cells, B-cell-depleted T cells, or PBMCs supplied cDNA or gDNA.

In the original workflow: From reference gene primer amplification, estimates of nucleated cell counts were derived. Only in-frame clones appear in the TCRdb table, and some are missing; sequencing was by immunoSEQ multiplex PCR. Clone size and the V and J calls come from that table; the DNA yielded D and trimming. The table shows about 35,000 clones, with over 75% occurring only once. V was cut by 2 bases and J by 2 bases, with 7 bases left in between. The germline V gene has CDR1 SGHRS and CDR2 YFSETQ. The CDR3 extends over 13 amino acids. The sample taken for sequencing was peripheral blood. This clonotype was obtained from a human donor in a cohort sampled during active COVID-19. This chain links TRBV5-1 with TRBJ2-5; D ambiguous. CDR3 in amino acids: CASSLNGQETQYF. The CDR3 coding sequence is TGCGCCAGCAGCTTAAACGGTCAAGAGACCCAGTACTTC.